Presented here are 6 T cell receptor beta chains from one specimen sequenced in a study of blood T cell repertoires in COVID-19. The protocol was immunoSEQ multiplex PCR, while the TCRdb copy is restricted to in-frame clones and leaves out a portion. The data show 250,000 to 350,000 clones, roughly 86% seen once. The sample consisted of peripheral blood. The source of these receptors is a woman aged 50 to 60 who had recovered from COVID-19.

This sequence joins TRBV27 and TRBJ2-1, with 12 bases that match TRBD2. V gave up 3 bases and J gave up 9 bases; unmatched junction bases: 9. CDR3 length: 16 residues. Per the germline V gene, CDR1 is MNHEY and CDR2 is SMNVEV (reference sequence). CDR3 DNA sequence: TGTGCCAGCAGTTTTTCCGGACTAGCGGGACCCAGTGAGCAGTTCTTC. The encoded protein is CASSFSGLAGPSEQFF.

V and J are TRBV5-1 and TRBJ2-3; TRBD1 might be the D (5 bases). V was clipped by 2 bases and J by 2 bases, with 9 bases between them. CDR1 and CDR2 (germline): SGHRS, YFSETQ. The CDR3 runs 14 residues. The CDR3, as DNA: TGCGCCAGCAGCTTAGCAGGGAACACAGATACGCAGTATTTT. The encoded protein is CASSLAGNTDTQYF.

CDR3 protein: CASSLPRPANYGYTF. CDR3 DNA sequence: TGTGCCAGCAGTTTACCCCGCCCGGCTAACTATGGCTACACCTTC. The rearrangement links TRBV28 to TRBJ1-2; D remains ambiguous. Trimming removed 2 bases at V and 0 bases at J, with 10 bases between. The CDR3 sequence is 15 residues long. Germline lookup yields CDR1 MDHEN and CDR2 SYDVKM.

The V gene is TRBV14, the J gene TRBJ2-2; no clear D gene. CDR3 length equals 15 residues. V was trimmed by 2 bases and J by 0 bases, leaving 7 bases between them. The germline CDR1 and CDR2 sequences are SGHDN and FVKESK. In nucleotides, the CDR3 is TGTGCCAGCAGCCAACGTAGCCCGAACACCGGGGAGCTGTTTTTT. Protein sequence: CASSQRSPNTGELFF.

The CDR3 sequence: CASTLATAGNTIYF. CDR3 coding DNA: TGTGCCAGCACCCTAGCGACAGCTGGAAACACCATATATTTT. This chain uses TRBV7-2 with TRBJ1-3; D is perhaps TRBD1 (5 bases). The germline V gene has CDR1 SGHTA and CDR2 FQGNSA. V was clipped by 7 bases and J by 2 bases, with 12 bases between them. The CDR3 is 14 residues long.

V and J are TRBV24-1 and TRBJ2-2, with unresolved D. CDR3 length: 15 residues. Germline CDR1 reads KGHDR; CDR2 reads SFDVKD. The V gene lost 2 bases and the J gene lost 3 bases, with 9 bases spanning the gap. CDR3 sequence: CATSDSARYTGELFF. The DNA of the CDR3 is TGTGCCACCAGTGATTCGGCCAGGTACACCGGGGAGCTGTTTTTT.